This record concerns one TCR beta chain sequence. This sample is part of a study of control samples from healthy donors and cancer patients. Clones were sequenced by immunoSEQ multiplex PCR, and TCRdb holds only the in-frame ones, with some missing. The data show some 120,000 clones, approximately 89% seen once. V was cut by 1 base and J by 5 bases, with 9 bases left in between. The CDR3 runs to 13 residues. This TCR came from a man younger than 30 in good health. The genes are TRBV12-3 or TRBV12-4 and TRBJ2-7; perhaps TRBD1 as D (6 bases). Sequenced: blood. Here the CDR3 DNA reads TGTGCCAGCAGTTTAGTACAGGGCGACGAGCAGTACTTC. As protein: CASSLVQGDEQYF.